The 25 T cell receptor beta chains given below trace back to one sample, sequenced in a study of OX40 agonist ivuxolimab in advanced cancers. Libraries were constructed by the immunoSEQ multiplex PCR assay. TCRdb provides this immuneACCESS table in a form limited to in-frame rearrangements. Some clones are lacking; in checked studies, under half of them reflect an unresolved V gene, and why the rest are absent is not known. This sample is represented by about 65,000 clones; roughly 91% of them were singletons. The ten top clones hold 0.38% of the sample. Sequenced here: CD4+ or CD8+ T cells sorted from blood, sampled in a trial of the OX40 agonist ivuxolimab. The origin of the receptors is an adult with an advanced solid tumor such as melanoma, head and neck, liver or kidney cancer.

The chain combines TRBV29-1 with TRBJ2-1; TRBD1 is a possible D gene (6 bases). V was trimmed by 4 bases and J by 6 bases, leaving 13 bases between them. The V gene's germline CDR1 is SQVTM and CDR2 ANQGSEA. The CDR3 is 13 residues long. CDR3 nucleotides: TGCAGCGTTGCTGATGGCAGGGGCAATGAGCAGTTCTTC. Its protein product is CSVADGRGNEQFF.

The rearrangement uses TRBV2 and TRBJ2-7; the D is unclear. V lost 5 bases, J lost 0 bases, and 11 bases lay in between. CDR1 SNHLY and CDR2 FYNNEI come from the germline V gene. The CDR3 is 14 residues long. The CDR3 protein is CASSFQKYSYEQYF. CDR3 DNA sequence: TGTGCCAGCAGTTTTCAGAAGTACTCCTACGAGCAGTACTTC.

This chain connects TRBV7-9 to TRBJ1-2; D is undetermined. Looked up from germline, CDR1 is SEHNR and CDR2 is FQNEAQ (reference sequence). The CDR3 spans 12 residues. The V and J ends lost 5 bases and 5 bases respectively, with 9 bases between them. The CDR3 DNA sequence: TGTGCCAGCAGCCCCAGTTGGTATGGCTACACCTTC. Translated: CASSPSWYGYTF.

The chain employs TRBV5-6 and TRBJ2-3; D remains ambiguous. Trimming removed 4 bases at V and 6 bases at J, with 18 bases between. Germline V gives CDR1 SGHDT, CDR2 YYEEEE. The CDR3 length is 15 residues. The CDR3 bases are TGTGCCAGCAGCGTCTCTAGTGACTCTAGGGATACGCAGTATTTT. Translating gives CASSVSSDSRDTQYF. The full variable domain, rest sourced from reference TRBV5-6 and TRBJ2-3, is DAGVTQSPTHLIKTRGQQVTLRCSPKSGHDTVSWYQQALGQGPQFIFQYYEEEERQRGNFPDRFSGHQFPNYSSELNVNALLLGDSALYLCASSVSSDSRDTQYFGPGTRLTVL.

The rearrangement uses TRBV30 and TRBJ2-2, with D perhaps TRBD2 (6 bases). The V end was cut by 7 bases, the J end by 1 base, with 10 bases between. CDR1 GTSNPN and CDR2 SVGIG come from the germline V gene (reference sequence). CDR3 size: 13 residues. The CDR3 region has the DNA TGTGCCTTCATGCGGGGGAACACCGGGGAGCTGTTTTTT. Amino acid sequence: CAFMRGNTGELFF.

V is TRBV2 and J is TRBJ2-7; 11 bases fit TRBD2. Germline V gene data show CDR1 as SNHLY and CDR2 as FYNNEI. Unmatched junction bases numbered 5, after V lost 6 bases and J lost 4 bases. This CDR3 contains 14 residues. In DNA form, the CDR3 reads TGTGCCAGCAGAGCGGGACTAGCGGCGTACGAGCAGTACTTC. Residues: CASRAGLAAYEQYF.

The rearrangement joins TRBV19 to TRBJ2-5, with a tentative D call TRBD1 (5 bases). From germline, CDR1 is LNHDA and CDR2 SQIVND (reference sequence). V was clipped by 2 bases and J by 3 bases, with 7 bases between them. CDR3 length: 13 amino acids. In DNA, the CDR3 is TGTGCCAGTAGTATAAGCAGGGAAGAGACCCAGTACTTC. The encoded protein is CASSISREETQYF.

This clone was seen only a few times. This chain connects TRBV7-7 to TRBJ2-5; 9 nucleotides line up with TRBD2. The CDR3 is made up of 14 amino acids. Germline assignment: CDR1 SSHAT and CDR2 FNYEAQ (reference sequence). Unmatched junction bases numbered 6, after V lost 5 bases and J lost 5 bases. The CDR3 DNA is TGTGCCAGCAGCATGGAGCGGGGGGCTGAGACCCAGTACTTC. It yields the protein CASSMERGAETQYF.

CDR3 region: CASSEARLKETQYF. The DNA for the CDR3 is TGTGCCAGCAGTGAAGCCCGACTTAAAGAGACCCAGTACTTC. This rearrangement joins TRBV6-1 to TRBJ2-5; no definite D call. Trimming left V 0 bases short and J 3 bases short, with 8 bases between. Germline V lookup: CDR1 MNHNS, CDR2 SASEGT. There are 14 residues in the CDR3.

In its sample, this clone was seen once. V and J are TRBV5-1 and TRBJ2-5; 8 nucleotides agree with TRBD2. This CDR3 has 15 amino acids. Germline CDR1 and CDR2: SGHRS and YFSETQ. The junction had 4 bases not matched to a gene; V was cut back by 2 bases and J by 1 base. The CDR3 coding sequence is TGCGCCAGCAGCTTAGCGGGGGCCATCCAAGAGACCCAGTACTTC. Translation: CASSLAGAIQETQYF. Complete variable domain (other parts from reference TRBV5-1 and TRBJ2-5): KAGVTQTPRYLIKTRGQQVTLSCSPISGHRSVSWYQQTPGQGLQFLFEYFSETQRNKGNFPGRFSGRQFSNSRSEMNVSTLELGDSALYLCASSLAGAIQETQYFGPGTRLLVL.

The V call is TRBV27, the J call TRBJ1-5; 12 bases agree with TRBD1. The V gene end was trimmed by 3 bases and the J gene end by 5 bases; junction bases not matched to a gene: 2. The CDR3 length is 15 residues. Germline values: CDR1 MNHEY, CDR2 SMNVEV (reference sequence). Here the CDR3 DNA reads TGTGCCAGCAGTTTGGGACAGGGGGCTGATCAGCCCCAGCATTTT. Translated, it gives CASSLGQGADQPQHF.

The rearrangement links TRBV6-5 to TRBJ1-1; 7 nucleotides agree with TRBD1. Trimming cost V 6 bases and J 2 bases; bases outside gene matches: 9. The CDR3 is 15 residues long. Looked up from germline, CDR1 is MNHEY and CDR2 is SVGAGI. CDR3 protein: CASRPWTGGNTEAFF. CDR3 DNA sequence: TGTGCCAGCAGACCCTGGACAGGAGGAAACACTGAAGCTTTCTTT.

This clone showed up just a few times. The chain employs TRBV12-5 and TRBJ1-1; D is perhaps TRBD1 (5 bases). V was cut by 4 bases and J by 0 bases, with 9 bases left in between. Germline lookup yields CDR1 LGHNT and CDR2 FRNRAP. The CDR3 totals 14 residues. The CDR3 here is CASGSQAMNTEAFF. The CDR3 DNA follows: TGTGCTAGTGGTTCACAGGCCATGAACACTGAAGCTTTCTTT.

The chain has TRBV5-4 and TRBJ2-7; 8 bases align to TRBD1. Germline trimming cut 4 bases from V and 6 bases from J; bases unmatched to any gene: 6. Germline V CDR1 and CDR2: SGHNT, YYREEE (reference sequence). The CDR3 has 13 residues. CDR3 bases: TGTGCCAGCAGCCTCGGACAGGGTGGCGAGCAGTACTTC. This gives the protein CASSLGQGGEQYF.

On this clone itself: Other nucleotide sequences in the sample specify the same CDR3. This chain uses TRBV7-9 with TRBJ2-7; 9 bases are a match to TRBD1. From germline, CDR1 is SEHNR and CDR2 FQNEAQ (reference sequence). V dropped 3 bases and J dropped 5; count of bases not matched to a gene: 5. CDR3 size: 14 residues. The CDR3 spells CASSLDRGSDEQYF. Written as DNA, the CDR3 is TGTGCCAGCAGCTTGGACAGGGGATCCGACGAGCAGTACTTC.

J is TRBJ1-2 and V is TRBV6-5, with 8 bases fitting TRBD1. This CDR3 comprises 14 residues. Per germline, CDR1 MNHEY and CDR2 SVGAGI. Losses at the gene ends were 6 bases for V and 1 base for J; bases not matched to a gene: 4. CDR3 sequence reads: CASRRQGNNYGYTF. The CDR3 bases are TGTGCCAGCAGAAGACAGGGGAATAACTATGGCTACACCTTC.

V and J are TRBV6-6 and TRBJ1-1; D ambiguous. The CDR3 has 14 amino acids. Deletions cut 0 bases from V and 4 bases from J, with 9 bases between. Germline CDR1 and CDR2: MNHNY and SVGAGI (reference sequence). The CDR3 here is CASSYSIVATEAFF. As DNA, the CDR3 is TGTGCCAGCAGTTACTCGATAGTAGCCACTGAAGCTTTCTTT.

The gene calls are TRBV5-4 and TRBJ2-1, with 7 bases that match TRBD1. V trimming: 4 bases; J trimming: 6 bases; junction bases outside the gene matches: 4. The V gene's germline CDR1 is SGHNT and CDR2 YYREEE (reference sequence). The CDR3 loop spans 13 amino acids. The CDR3 DNA follows: TGTGCCAGCAGCCTGGGACAGCTCAATGAGCAGTTCTTC. Translating gives CASSLGQLNEQFF.

The chain joins TRBV6-5 to TRBJ1-6; D is undetermined. The CDR3 has 12 amino acids. CDR1 is MNHEY and CDR2 is SVGAGI in the germline V gene. With 5 bases removed from V and 8 bases from J, the gap between germline ends came to 7 bases. CDR3 bases: TGTGCCAGCAGTCAAGGAGATTCACCCCTCCACTTT. Translated: CASSQGDSPLHF.

V and J are TRBV20-1 and TRBJ1-4, with D unresolved. CDR3 size: 10 residues. CDR1 is DFQATT and CDR2 is SNEGSKA in the germline V gene (reference sequence). Trimming cost V 3 bases and J 13 bases, with 9 bases left between them. The CDR3 region is CSARDQGLFF. The CDR3 DNA sequence: TGCAGTGCTAGGGATCAAGGACTGTTTTTT.

This chain links TRBV19 with TRBJ1-1; 7 bases are shared with TRBD1. The germline CDR1 and CDR2 sequences are LNHDA and SQIVND (reference sequence). This CDR3 comprises 12 residues. Trimming at V came to 3 bases and at J to 11 bases, leaving 6 bases not matched to a gene. CDR3 in DNA: TGTGCCAGTAGTATGACAGGGCTCCCGGCTTTCTTT. This gives the protein CASSMTGLPAFF.

The rearrangement uses TRBV27 and TRBJ2-1, with unresolved D. Trimming stripped 6 bases from V and 3 bases from J, with 15 bases between. CDR3 length equals 15 residues. Germline V gives CDR1 MNHEY, CDR2 SMNVEV (reference sequence). DNA for the CDR3: TGTGCCAGCAGCCCCGACGTAGCAAACTACAATGAGCAGTTCTTC. Its protein product is CASSPDVANYNEQFF.

The gene calls are TRBV19 and TRBJ2-5; a weak D match, TRBD2 (6 bases). Trimming took off 4 bases at V and 5 bases at J, with 20 bases between the two ends. The V gene's germline CDR1 is LNHDA and CDR2 SQIVND (reference sequence). This CDR3 comprises 16 residues. The chain's CDR3 is CASSTRRGGKVETQYF. Here the CDR3 DNA reads TGTGCCAGTAGTACCCGCCGTGGGGGGAAGGTGGAGACCCAGTACTTC.

This clone appeared a single time. This rearrangement joins TRBV9 to TRBJ1-3; the D is unclear. The V end lost 0 bases, the J end lost 0 bases, and 10 bases lay between the germline ends. Germline CDR1 SGDLS, CDR2 YYNGEE. The CDR3 length is 16 residues. The CDR3 region is CASSVASPSSGNTIYF. Here the CDR3 DNA reads TGTGCCAGCAGCGTAGCTTCTCCTAGCTCTGGAAACACCATATATTTT.

The chain links TRBV5-4 to TRBJ2-5, with a possible D match to TRBD2 (7 bases). The germline gives CDR1 SGHNT, CDR2 YYREEE (reference sequence). Trimming left V 6 bases short and J 1 base short, with 16 bases between. This CDR3 comprises 15 residues. The CDR3 region has the DNA TGTGCCAGCACAACTGGGGGGGCCGGCCAAGAGACCCAGTACTTC. This codes for CASTTGGAGQETQYF.